The 25 T cell receptor beta chains listed next were all sequenced from one sample in a study of T cell responses to AZD1222 COVID-19 vaccine. TCRdb's table, derived via immunoSEQ multiplex PCR, lists solely in-frame clones and lacks some. In the table there are some 200,000 clones, approximately 90% of which are singletons. Sequencing was performed on peripheral blood, taken 28 days after the second dose of the MenACWY control vaccine. The receptors come from an adult who received the MenACWY meningococcal vaccine as a control.

This chain links TRBV7-2 with TRBJ2-3; 11 bases are a match to TRBD2. CDR1 is SGHTA and CDR2 is FQGNSA in the germline V gene. V gave up 2 bases and J gave up 6 bases; unmatched junction bases: 7. The CDR3 totals 16 residues. CDR3 residues: CASSLRLAGGGDTQYF. CDR3 in DNA: TGTGCCAGCAGCTTACGGCTAGCGGGGGGAGGGGATACGCAGTATTTT.

The chain employs TRBV9 and TRBJ2-3; 7 nucleotides match TRBD2. The CDR3 runs 17 residues. V shed 0 bases, J shed 2 bases, and the junction held 9 bases outside the gene matches. Germline V CDR1 and CDR2: SGDLS, YYNGEE. The DNA for the CDR3 is TGTGCCAGCAGCGTAGAGTTGGCGGGAGCCCCCACAGATACGCAGTATTTT. Protein: CASSVELAGAPTDTQYF.

This chain uses TRBV7-8 with TRBJ1-1; D is unclear. Germline V gives CDR1 SGHVS, CDR2 FQNEAQ. Deletions cut 1 base from V and 4 bases from J, with 13 bases between. The CDR3 length is 15 residues. The CDR3 DNA reads as TGTGCCAGCAGCTTAGTCTCTTCTGGCGGCACTGAAGCTTTCTTT. This gives the protein CASSLVSSGGTEAFF.

This chain connects TRBV5-1 to TRBJ2-7, with TRBD2 matching over 10 bases. Per the germline V gene, CDR1 is SGHRS and CDR2 is YFSETQ. Germline trimming cut 1 base from V and 6 bases from J; bases unmatched to any gene: 7. The CDR3 contains 15 residues. The CDR3 nucleotides are TGCGCCAGCAGCTTGAACGGAGCGGGAGGGGGCGAGCAGTACTTC. This sequence encodes CASSLNGAGGGEQYF.

The J gene is TRBJ2-1, the V gene TRBV10-3; D possibly uses TRBD1 or TRBD2 (6 bases each). Trimming removed 8 bases at V and 6 bases at J, with 14 bases between. CDR3 length equals 13 residues. CDR1 and CDR2 from the germline V gene are ENHRY and SYGVKD. The CDR3 protein is CAIGGPLGNEQFF. The DNA for the CDR3 is TGTGCCATCGGGGGGCCCCTTGGCAATGAGCAGTTCTTC.

This chain uses TRBV24-1 with TRBJ1-2; unclear D gene. V was pared by 3 bases and J by 6 bases, with 4 bases between. Germline CDR1 reads KGHDR; CDR2 reads SFDVKD. CDR3 size: 11 residues. CDR3 in amino acids: CATSDGHGYTF. DNA for the CDR3: TGTGCCACCAGTGATGGTCATGGCTACACCTTC.

This chain joins TRBV29-1 and TRBJ1-5, with D unclear. Between the trimmed V and J ends, which lost 5 bases and 7 bases, there was a span of 12 bases. The CDR3 spans 12 residues. Germline V CDR1 and CDR2: SQVTM, ANQGSEA. CDR3 residues: CSVQEGPQPQHF. CDR3 coding DNA: TGCAGCGTTCAGGAGGGCCCCCAGCCCCAGCATTTT. The full variable domain, with the rest looked up from reference TRBV29-1 and TRBJ1-5, is SAVISQKPSRDICQRGTSLTIQCQVDSQVTMMFWYRQQPGQSLTLIATANQGSEATYESGFVIDKFPISRPNLTFSTLTVSNMSPEDSSIYLCSVQEGPQPQHFGDGTRLSIL.

The chain recombines TRBV7-9 with TRBJ1-1, with 7 bases fitting TRBD1. J was trimmed by 1 base and V by 2 bases; bases with no gene match: 4. From germline, CDR1 is SEHNR and CDR2 FQNEAQ (reference sequence). This CDR3 region has 15 residues. The CDR3 sequence is CASSLSRTGNTEAFF. In DNA, the CDR3 is TGTGCCAGCAGCTTATCACGGACAGGGAACACTGAAGCTTTCTTT.

The chain has TRBV7-3 and TRBJ2-2, with D unresolved. The germline V gene encodes CDR1 SGHTA and CDR2 FQGTGA. V was clipped by 5 bases and J by 0 bases, with 10 bases between them. The CDR3 has 15 residues. CDR3 nucleotides: TGTGCCAGCAGCCCGGAGATTACGAACACCGGGGAGCTGTTTTTT. Translated, it gives CASSPEITNTGELFF.

The V call is TRBV18, the J call TRBJ1-2; TRBD1 is a possible D gene (6 bases). Looked up from germline, CDR1 is KGHSH and CDR2 is LQKENI. The CDR3 has 14 amino acids. The ends were cut back, 3 bases at V and 1 base at J, with 9 bases in the middle. The CDR3 region is CASSPGGLNYGYTF. Written as DNA, the CDR3 is TGTGCCAGCTCACCCGGGGGGCTTAACTATGGCTACACCTTC.

The chain couples TRBV19 to TRBJ1-1, with D maybe TRBD1 (5 bases). This CDR3 spans 14 amino acids. The V end lost 3 bases, the J end lost 1 base, and 9 bases lay between the germline ends. CDR1 LNHDA and CDR2 SQIVND come from the germline V gene (reference sequence). CDR3 DNA sequence: TGTGCCAGTAGTATTTTCGGGGGGAACACTGAAGCTTTCTTT. Translating it yields CASSIFGGNTEAFF.

CDR3 protein: CASSTTDRKPSYEQYF. The DNA of the CDR3 is TGCGCCAGCAGCACGACGGACAGGAAACCCTCCTACGAGCAGTACTTC. This chain uses TRBV4-1 with TRBJ2-7; 7 bases align to TRBD1. After removal of 5 bases from V and 0 bases from J, the junction contained 10 bases not matched to a gene. Germline V gene sequence: CDR1 MGHRA, CDR2 YSYEKL. This CDR3 is 16 amino acids long.

The rearrangement uses TRBV2 and TRBJ1-2, with D hard to call. V lost 1 base and J 6 bases, leaving 12 bases between the germline ends. This CDR3 contains 14 residues. Germline V gene sequence: CDR1 SNHLY, CDR2 FYNNEI. This chain's CDR3 is CASSEVRVSNGYTF. Here the CDR3 DNA reads TGTGCCAGCAGTGAAGTAAGGGTATCAAATGGCTACACCTTC.

The genes are TRBV4-1 and TRBJ1-5, with 8 positions matching TRBD1. Germline CDR1 and CDR2: MGHRA and YSYEKL. This CDR3 is built from 14 residues. Trimming removed 4 bases from V and 8 bases from J; junction bases left unmatched: 7. The CDR3 region is CASSPHRGTEPQHF. CDR3 nucleotides: TGCGCCAGCAGCCCCCACAGGGGGACGGAGCCCCAGCATTTT.

The gene calls are TRBV20-1 and TRBJ2-1; no definite D call. Trimming shortened V by 4 bases and J by 8 bases, and 3 bases separated the two germline ends. The V gene's germline CDR1 is DFQATT and CDR2 SNEGSKA (reference sequence). This CDR3 is built from 9 residues. DNA for the CDR3: TGCAGTGCTAAGTATGAGCAGTTCTTC. It encodes CSAKYEQFF.

The chain is built from TRBV5-1 and TRBJ2-6; the match to TRBD1 covers 7 bases. Losses at the gene ends were 2 bases for V and 0 bases for J; bases not matched to a gene: 5. The V gene's germline CDR1 is SGHRS and CDR2 YFSETQ. The CDR3 totals 17 residues. Here the CDR3 reads CASSLQGQSSGANVLTF. The CDR3 DNA sequence: TGCGCCAGCAGCTTACAGGGACAGAGCTCTGGGGCCAACGTCCTGACTTTC.

The V call is TRBV14, the J call TRBJ2-7; no firm D call. V dropped 0 bases and J dropped 12 bases, with 9 bases sitting between them. CDR1 and CDR2 (germline): SGHDN, FVKESK. CDR3 size: 11 residues. For the CDR3, the DNA is TGTGCCAGCAGCCAAGATACCATAGGGTACTTC. Its translation: CASSQDTIGYF.

The rearrangement joins TRBV18 to TRBJ2-7; TRBD1 agrees at 9 bases. Germline V gives CDR1 KGHSH, CDR2 LQKENI. J lost 6 bases, V lost 2 bases, and 14 bases had no gene match. CDR3 length equals 17 residues. The CDR3 DNA sequence: TGTGCCAGCTCACCAAGGATGGGACAGGGTAATGTACCCGAGCAGTACTTC. Residues: CASSPRMGQGNVPEQYF.

This sequence joins TRBV15 and TRBJ1-2, with D uncertain. This CDR3 contains 12 residues. Trimming stripped 0 bases from V and 7 bases from J, with 6 bases between. Germline CDR1 reads LNHNV; CDR2 reads YYDKDF (reference sequence). DNA for the CDR3: TGTGCCACCAGCAGAGATTTAGGTGGCTACACCTTC. Translation gives CATSRDLGGYTF.

In nucleotides, the CDR3 is TGTGCCAGCAGCTTAGATGGGGGGCAAGGGGAGACCCAGTACTTC. This sequence encodes CASSLDGGQGETQYF. V usage is TRBV11-2 and J usage is TRBJ2-5; possibly TRBD1 or TRBD2 for D (6 bases each). Trimming removed 0 bases from V and 5 bases from J, with 13 bases in between. The germline V gene has CDR1 SGHAT and CDR2 FQNNGV. This CDR3 contains 15 residues. Drawing the rest from reference TRBV11-2 and TRBJ2-5, the complete variable domain is EAGVAQSPRYKIIEKRQSVAFWCNPISGHATLYWYQQILGQGPKLLIQFQNNGVVDDSQLPKDRFSAERLKGVDSTLKIQPAKLEDSAVYLCASSLDGGQGETQYFGPGTRLLVL.

This clone was observed once. This rearrangement joins TRBV6-2 or TRBV6-3 to TRBJ1-1, with 9 bases matching TRBD1. V was pared by 6 bases and J by 5 bases, with 16 bases of the junction left unmatched. Germline CDR1 reads MNHEY; CDR2 reads SVGEGT. The CDR3 runs 17 residues. The CDR3 DNA reads TGTGCCAGCAGCCGGATCCCGGGACAGGGTTTTGGAACTGAAGCTTTCTTT. Amino acids: CASSRIPGQGFGTEAFF.

The chain combines TRBV5-6 with TRBJ1-1; 10 positions match TRBD1. CDR3 length: 14 amino acids. V lost 3 bases to trimming and J lost 6 bases; unmatched junction nucleotides: 5. Germline V gives CDR1 SGHDT, CDR2 YYEEEE. CDR3 sequence reads: CASSWDRGEAEAFF. Here the CDR3 DNA reads TGTGCCAGCAGCTGGGACAGGGGAGAGGCTGAAGCTTTCTTT.

The rearrangement uses TRBV7-9 and TRBJ1-6, with D possibly matching TRBD1 (5 bases). In germline, CDR1 is SEHNR, CDR2 FQNEAQ (reference sequence). The CDR3 has 13 residues. V was pared by 1 base and J by 12 bases, with 10 bases between. The CDR3 loop reads CASSLVAGRPLHF. The CDR3 bases are TGTGCCAGCAGCTTAGTGGCAGGGCGACCCCTCCACTTT.

The chain has TRBV11-3 and TRBJ2-5; no clear D. Germline CDR1 SGHNT, CDR2 YENEEA. The CDR3 is 16 residues long. V lost 10 bases and J lost 5, with 26 bases in between. The CDR3: CATLKGWPSTRETQYF. CDR3 in DNA: TGTGCCACCCTAAAGGGTTGGCCATCAACCCGGGAGACCCAGTACTTC. Looking up the rest from reference TRBV11-3 and TRBJ2-5 gives the full variable domain: EAGVVQSPRYKIIEKKQPVAFWCNPISGHNTLYWYLQNLGQGPELLIRYENEEAVDDSQLPKDRFSAERLKGVDSTLKIQPAELGDSAVYLCATLKGWPSTRETQYFGPGTRLLVL.

The V gene is TRBV6-4, the J gene TRBJ2-1, with TRBD2 matching 8 bases. V shed 4 bases, J shed 8 bases, and the junction held 10 bases outside the gene matches. The CDR3 spans 15 residues. Germline V gene sequence: CDR1 MRHNA, CDR2 SNTAGT. The CDR3 loop reads CASSASGTSFHEQFF. The DNA for the CDR3 is TGTGCCAGCAGTGCCTCCGGGACTAGTTTCCATGAGCAGTTCTTC.